A single sample gave rise to the 17 T cell receptor beta chains below, sequenced in a study of regulatory T cells in long-lasting Graves disease. Library construction for TCR beta used iRepertoire HTBI primers and Arm-PCR of CDR3 regions. TCRdb redid the calling of the multiplex PCR reads with MiXCR, one entry per CDR3 protein. Of some 340,000 distinct CDR3 sequences in the sample, approximately 23% were seen once. This sample's time point: persistent/refractory GD, antithyroid drugs over 5 years with positive TRAb. The TCR library was prepared using RNA isolated from PBMCs. This material consisted of peripheral blood mononuclear cells (PBMCs), taken when the disease was refractory, from a patient treated with antithyroid drugs. The source of these receptors is a woman aged 40 to 55 with Graves disease.

A remark on this clonotype: A read error may be the cause here, since a much bigger clone is one base away. The gene calls are TRBV6-2 or TRBV6-3 and TRBJ1-5; D possibly corresponds to TRBD1 (5 bases). V lost 2 bases and J lost 6, with 14 bases in between. CDR3 size: 15 residues. In germline, CDR1 is MNHEY, CDR2 SVGEGT. The CDR3 region has the DNA TGTGCCAGCAGTTACCTGGGACGGAAGGCTCAGCCCCAGCATTTT. This encodes CASSYLGRKAQPQHF.

This clonotype was observed at least ten times. The chain has TRBV20-1 and TRBJ1-2; TRBD1 aligns across 7 bases. The V and J ends lost 4 bases and 5 bases, in that order; junction bases with no gene match: 10. Germline V lookup: CDR1 DFQATT, CDR2 SNEGSKA (reference sequence). This CDR3 is built from 14 residues. The CDR3 here is CSAKYRGEGYGYTF. CDR3 nucleotide sequence: TGCAGTGCTAAATACAGGGGAGAAGGGTATGGCTACACCTTC.

J is TRBJ1-1 and V is TRBV13; D gene uncertain. V lost 5 bases and J 6 bases, leaving 10 bases between the germline ends. Germline V gene sequence: CDR1 PRHDT, CDR2 FYEKMQ (reference sequence). The CDR3 has 12 residues. This CDR3 reads CASSPPVPEAFF. Written as DNA, the CDR3 is TGTGCCAGCAGCCCGCCCGTTCCTGAAGCTTTCTTT.

This clonotype was observed a few times. The chain is built from TRBV6-1 and TRBJ2-4; D call uncertain. The germline CDR1 and CDR2 sequences are MNHNS and SASEGT. This CDR3 is 16 amino acids long. The V end lost 1 base, the J end lost 0 bases, and 10 bases lay between the germline ends. The CDR3 reads CASSEEQGIAKNIQYF. The CDR3 bases are TGTGCCAGCAGTGAAGAACAAGGGATAGCCAAAAACATTCAGTACTTC.

This clonotype occurred a few times. The genes are TRBV29-1 and TRBJ1-1; D not resolved. The CDR3 has 11 amino acids. CDR1 SQVTM and CDR2 ANQGSEA come from the germline V gene. V gave up 3 bases and J gave up 8 bases, with 10 bases separating them. This chain's CDR3 is CSVDSGFEAFF. The CDR3 nucleotides read TGCAGCGTTGACTCGGGGTTCGAAGCTTTCTTT.

The table lists this clonotype with many counts. This chain uses TRBV6-2 or TRBV6-3 with TRBJ1-5, with D unclear. V was shortened by 4 bases and J by 7 bases, with 11 bases between the two germline ends. This CDR3 comprises 13 residues. The germline CDR1 and CDR2 sequences are MNHEY and SVGEGT. CDR3 region: CASSSPPGQPQHF. Here the CDR3 DNA reads TGTGCCAGCAGTTCTCCCCCAGGACAGCCCCAGCATTTT.

The chain joins TRBV7-3 to TRBJ2-5; 7 bases line up with TRBD2. The CDR3 runs 15 residues. Germline V CDR1 and CDR2: SGHTA, FQGTGA. V trimming: 2 bases; J trimming: 3 bases; junction bases outside the gene matches: 6. The CDR3 region is CASSLGAGMEETQYF. In nucleotides, the CDR3 is TGTGCCAGCAGCTTAGGAGCGGGAATGGAAGAGACCCAGTACTTC. Combining the CDR3 with reference TRBV7-3 and TRBJ2-5 gives the whole variable domain GAGVSQTPSNKVTEKGKYVELRCDPISGHTALYWYRQSLGQGPEFLIYFQGTGAADDSGLPNDRFFAVRPEGSVSTLKIQRTERGDSAVYLCASSLGAGMEETQYFGPGTRLLVL.

In its sample, this clonotype was seen a few times. At one end, the junction sequence differs from germline, possibly due to a read error. The chain joins TRBV20-1 to TRBJ1-2; D is ambiguous. Germline V gene sequence: CDR1 DFQATT, CDR2 SNEGSKA (reference sequence). This CDR3 region has 15 residues. CDR3 DNA sequence: TGCAGTGCTAGAGAACCTCGGGCTTATAACTATGACTACACCTTC. Translation gives CSAREPRAYNYDYTF.

Regarding this clonotype: A read error may explain this, as a much larger clone is one base away. V is TRBV11-2 and J is TRBJ2-2; no clear D gene. Germline CDR1 reads SGHAT; CDR2 reads FQNNGV. This CDR3 is built from 18 residues. In DNA, the CDR3 is TGTACCAGCAGCTTCTTGACCCCCGTAACCCGCCCCACCGGGGAGCTGTTTTTT. Its protein product is CTSSFLTPVTRPTGELFF.

This clonotype was recorded a few times. In DNA, the CDR3 is TGCAGCGTTGAGGCCTTTCAAGAGACCCAGTACTTC. Translated: CSVEAFQETQYF. V is TRBV29-1 and J is TRBJ2-5; D gene ambiguous. CDR1 and CDR2 from the germline V gene are SQVTM and ANQGSEA. The V and J ends lost 3 bases and 2 bases respectively, with 7 bases between them. The CDR3 has 12 residues.

Ten or more counts support this clonotype. J is TRBJ2-5 and V is TRBV11-2; 13 bases agree with TRBD2. This CDR3 has 16 amino acids. Germline V CDR1 and CDR2: SGHAT, FQNNGV. Unmatched junction bases numbered 2, after V lost 3 bases and J lost 1 base. The CDR3 nucleotides are TGTGCCAGCAGCTTCGGGACTAGCGGGACCCAAGAGACCCAGTACTTC. This sequence encodes CASSFGTSGTQETQYF.

The chain uses TRBV20-1 and TRBJ2-7; the D gene is possibly TRBD2 (5 bases). Deletions cut 6 bases from V and 13 bases from J, with 19 bases between. The CDR3 totals 11 residues. Germline-derived CDR1 and CDR2 are DFQATT and SNEGSKA (reference sequence). CDR3 sequence (DNA): TGCAGTGCCGGGCGCGGGCAGTCCGGATACTTC. Translation gives CSAGRGQSGYF.

The chain uses TRBV3-1 and TRBJ1-6; D remains unclear. Trimming cost V 8 bases and J 9 bases, with 11 bases left between them. Germline V lookup: CDR1 LGHDT, CDR2 YNNKEL (reference sequence). This CDR3 region has 12 residues. The CDR3 DNA is TGTGCCAGCGCCAATACCGCTTCACCCCTCCACTTT. Encoded protein: CASANTASPLHF.

This clonotype was recorded many times. J is TRBJ1-1 and V is TRBV19, with 10 bases identical to TRBD1. Germline CDR1 is LNHDA and CDR2 is SQIVND (reference sequence). This CDR3 is 14 amino acids long. The ends lost 5 bases at V and 10 bases at J; junction bases unmatched: 10. The CDR3 spells CASSPRDRGWGAFF. The CDR3 nucleotides read TGTGCCAGTAGTCCGCGGGACAGGGGTTGGGGAGCTTTCTTT. Together with reference TRBV19 and TRBJ1-1, the CDR3 gives the full variable domain: DGGITQSPKYLFRKEGQNVTLSCEQNLNHDAMYWYRQDPGQGLRLIYYSQIVNDFQKGDIAEGYSVSREKKESFPLTVTSAQKNPTAFYLCASSPRDRGWGAFFGQGTRLTVV.

This clonotype was seen many times. The V call is TRBV28, the J call TRBJ1-5, with D perhaps matching TRBD1 (5 bases). CDR1 and CDR2 from the germline V gene are MDHEN and SYDVKM. This CDR3 has 14 amino acids. V was shortened by 4 bases and J by 7 bases, with 14 bases between the two germline ends. The CDR3 reads CASSSPRVGQPQHF. For the CDR3, the DNA is TGTGCCAGCAGTTCTCCCAGGGTTGGGCAGCCCCAGCATTTT.

V usage is TRBV5-1 and J usage is TRBJ1-1; tentatively, D is TRBD1 (5 bases). Germline V CDR1 and CDR2: SGHRS, YFSETQ. V was cut by 0 bases and J by 4 bases, with 10 bases left in between. The CDR3 is 14 amino acids. CDR3 residues: CASSLDFGGTEAFF. Written as DNA, the CDR3 is TGCGCCAGCAGCTTGGATTTTGGGGGCACTGAAGCTTTCTTT.

The V and J genes are TRBV30 and TRBJ2-2; D remains unclear. The CDR3 runs 15 residues. Germline CDR1 reads GTSNPN; CDR2 reads SVGIG (reference sequence). Trimming shortened V by 4 bases and J by 4 bases, and 16 bases separated the two germline ends. The CDR3 region is CAWIVVGRSTGELFF. The CDR3 coding sequence is TGTGCCTGGATAGTGGTCGGACGTAGCACCGGGGAGCTGTTTTTT.